The TCR beta chain under discussion was sequenced for a study of blood T cell repertoires in COVID-19. Whole-study context: The samples span acute and convalescent COVID-19 from the United States, Italy and Spain. Sample material is recorded as cDNA or gDNA derived from T cells, B-cell-depleted T cells, or PBMCs.

V lost 3 bases to trimming and J lost 2 bases, with 13 bases between them. CDR1 is KGHSH, CDR2 LQKENI, per germline. The CDR3 is 15 residues long. Assay: immunoSEQ multiplex PCR; the TCRdb copy retains only in-frame clones and omits some. The sample has around 260,000 clones, over 80% seen once. The clonotype comes from a man aged 55 to 70 who had recovered from COVID-19. Material for sequencing was peripheral blood. The chain recombines TRBV18 with TRBJ1-2; TRBD1 is a possible D gene (5 bases). The CDR3 coding sequence is TGTGCCAGCTCACCCGTCTTGCAGGGCAACTATGGCTACACCTTC. This codes for CASSPVLQGNYGYTF. The variable domain in full, with the rest retrieved from reference TRBV18 and TRBJ1-2, is NAGVMQNPRHLVRRRGQEARLRCSPMKGHSHVYWYRQLPEEGLKFMVYLQKENIIDESGMPKERFSAEFPKEGPSILRIQQVVRGDSAAYFCASSPVLQGNYGYTFGSGTRLTVV.